Each of the 23 T cell receptor beta chains below was sequenced from the same sample in a study of T cell changes during pregnancy in multiple sclerosis. The method was immunoSEQ multiplex PCR; TCRdb's version includes in-frame clones alone and lacks a portion of them. The sample includes about 80,000 clones, under 95% of them seen just once. The sample here was peripheral blood, taken before pregnancy. The receptors derive from a female donor with multiple sclerosis, enrolled in a pregnancy study.

The chain combines TRBV5-4 with TRBJ2-1; 8 bases line up with TRBD2. The germline CDR1 and CDR2 sequences are SGHNT and YYREEE (reference sequence). V lost 0 bases to trimming and J lost 1 base; unmatched junction nucleotides: 6. The CDR3 extends over 17 amino acids. The CDR3 DNA follows: TGTGCCAGCAGCTTGGGTCTCCGGGAGGGGTCCTACAATGAGCAGTTCTTC. It translates to CASSLGLREGSYNEQFF. Combining the CDR3 with reference TRBV5-4 and TRBJ2-1 gives the whole variable domain ETGVTQSPTHLIKTRGQQVTLRCSSQSGHNTVSWYQQALGQGPQFIFQYYREEENGRGNFPPRFSGLQFPNYSSELNVNALELDDSALYLCASSLGLREGSYNEQFFGPGTRLTVL.

This chain links TRBV11-2 with TRBJ2-1; D not certain. The CDR3 extends over 15 amino acids. Trimming pared 5 bases from V and 0 bases from J, leaving 11 bases between. Germline V lookup: CDR1 SGHAT, CDR2 FQNNGV. The CDR3 is CASSPGSPSYNEQFF. The CDR3 region has the DNA TGTGCCAGCAGCCCAGGCTCCCCCTCCTACAATGAGCAGTTCTTC.

This chain uses TRBV6-6 with TRBJ2-7; TRBD2 matches 9 bases. This CDR3 spans 16 amino acids. The germline V gene encodes CDR1 MNHNY and CDR2 SVGAGI (reference sequence). V lost 4 bases to trimming and J lost 4 bases; unmatched junction nucleotides: 11. CDR3 sequence: CASSSDSGRVGYEQYF. In nucleotides, the CDR3 is TGTGCCAGCAGTTCCGATAGCGGGAGAGTAGGGTACGAGCAGTACTTC.

In its sample, this clone was seen once. This rearrangement joins TRBV7-9 to TRBJ2-5; TRBD2 aligns across 9 bases. There are 14 residues in the CDR3. The V gene end was trimmed by 5 bases and the J gene end by 5 bases; junction bases not matched to a gene: 6. Germline V gene lookup returns CDR1 SEHNR and CDR2 FQNEAQ (reference sequence). The CDR3 reads CASSISGRWETQYF. In DNA form, the CDR3 reads TGTGCCAGCAGCATTAGCGGGAGATGGGAGACCCAGTACTTC.

V usage is TRBV5-1 and J usage is TRBJ2-5; the match to TRBD2 covers 8 bases. V trimming: 9 bases; J trimming: 4 bases; junction bases outside the gene matches: 11. This CDR3 is built from 14 residues. The germline V gene encodes CDR1 SGHRS and CDR2 YFSETQ. CDR3 loop: CATTTGGAGETQYF. The CDR3 coding sequence is TGCGCCACCACGACGGGGGGGGCTGGAGAGACCCAGTACTTC.

The J gene is TRBJ2-1, the V gene TRBV15, with 8 bases lining up with TRBD2. Looked up from germline, CDR1 is LNHNV and CDR2 is YYDKDF (reference sequence). Losses at the gene ends were 5 bases for V and 4 bases for J; bases not matched to a gene: 16. This CDR3 region has 18 residues. This CDR3 reads CATSAPGRTSSEYNEQFF. The DNA of the CDR3 is TGTGCCACCAGCGCCCCCGGACGGACTAGCAGTGAGTACAATGAGCAGTTCTTC. Filled out from reference TRBV15 and TRBJ2-1, the complete variable domain reads DAMVIQNPRYQVTQFGKPVTLSCSQTLNHNVMYWYQQKSSQAPKLLFHYYDKDFNNEADTPDNFQSRRPNTSFCFLDIRSPGLGDTAMYLCATSAPGRTSSEYNEQFFGPGTRLTVL.

The chain uses TRBV4-2 and TRBJ1-2; D call uncertain. Germline CDR1 and CDR2: LGHNA and YNFKEQ. V was cut by 1 base and J by 8 bases, with 11 bases left in between. The length of the CDR3 is 13 residues. The CDR3 DNA reads TGTGCCAGCAGCCAAGGGACGGGGATCGGCTACACCTTC. Protein sequence: CASSQGTGIGYTF.

This chain joins TRBV29-1 and TRBJ1-1; D gene uncertain. The length of the CDR3 is 11 residues. Trimming pared 0 bases from V and 7 bases from J, leaving 6 bases between. Germline V gives CDR1 SQVTM, CDR2 ANQGSEA. The CDR3 region has the DNA TGCAGCGTTGAAGAGCGGAATGAAGCTTTCTTT. This codes for CSVEERNEAFF.

CDR3 DNA: TGCAGCGTTGAAGTTAGGACAGGGGGATTCTACAATGAGCAGTTCTTC. It translates to CSVEVRTGGFYNEQFF. The chain has TRBV29-1 and TRBJ2-1; 10 bases align to TRBD1. The V segment lost 1 base and the J segment 3 bases; nucleotides outside the gene matches: 6. There are 16 residues in the CDR3. CDR1 and CDR2 from the germline V gene are SQVTM and ANQGSEA.

The rearrangement joins TRBV28 to TRBJ2-5, with D perhaps matching TRBD1 (6 bases). The germline V gene has CDR1 MDHEN and CDR2 SYDVKM. This CDR3 comprises 12 residues. The germline V and J ends were trimmed by 7 bases and 4 bases, with 10 bases remaining between them. The CDR3 spells CASMMGAETQYF. Here the CDR3 DNA reads TGTGCCAGCATGATGGGGGCAGAGACCCAGTACTTC. The full variable domain, completed using reference TRBV28 and TRBJ2-5, is DVKVTQSSRYLVKRTGEKVFLECVQDMDHENMFWYRQDPGLGLRLIYFSYDVKMKEKGDIPEGYSVSREKKERFSLILESASTNQTSMYLCASMMGAETQYFGPGTRLLVL.

The rearrangement uses TRBV14 and TRBJ2-1; maybe TRBD2 (6 bases). Between the trimmed V and J ends, which lost 4 bases and 6 bases, there was a span of 16 bases. The V gene's germline CDR1 is SGHDN and CDR2 FVKESK. CDR3 length equals 15 residues. CDR3 in amino acids: CASSPQGTSSNEQFF. For the CDR3, the DNA is TGTGCCAGCAGCCCTCAAGGGACTTCAAGCAATGAGCAGTTCTTC.

The V call is TRBV6-1, the J call TRBJ2-1, with a tentative D call TRBD2 (5 bases). The V gene's germline CDR1 is MNHNS and CDR2 SASEGT. The CDR3 runs 14 residues. The V and J ends lost 2 bases and 12 bases respectively, with 17 bases between them. The CDR3 DNA follows: TGTGCCAGCAGTGAATTACGCCGCCTCGCGGGGCAGTTCTTC. It specifies CASSELRRLAGQFF.

The chain joins TRBV2 to TRBJ1-2, with TRBD1 identical over 9 bases. In germline, CDR1 is SNHLY, CDR2 FYNNEI. This CDR3 is 13 amino acids long. J lost 5 bases, V lost 6 bases, and 4 bases had no gene match. DNA for the CDR3: TGTGCCAGCAGCCAGGGACAGGGTTATGGCTACACCTTC. Its protein product is CASSQGQGYGYTF.

The chain employs TRBV4-3 and TRBJ1-2, with 7 bases that match TRBD1. The V and J ends lost 0 bases and 8 bases, in that order; junction bases with no gene match: 6. The CDR3 extends over 14 amino acids. Germline assignment: CDR1 LGHNA and CDR2 YSLEER. CDR3 loop: CASSQDQGQKGYTF. CDR3 coding DNA: TGCGCCAGCAGCCAAGATCAGGGACAGAAGGGCTACACCTTC.

CDR3 protein: CATSRSLQGIGLGTQYF. CDR3 DNA sequence: TGTGCCACCAGCAGATCGCTACAGGGGATCGGGCTCGGTACGCAGTATTTT. This chain links TRBV15 with TRBJ2-3, with 7 bases fitting TRBD1. J gave up 8 bases and V 2 bases, and 16 bases lay outside the gene matches. The CDR3 is 17 residues long. Germline-derived CDR1 and CDR2 are LNHNV and YYDKDF (reference sequence).

V is TRBV6-6 and J is TRBJ2-1, with 11 bases identical to TRBD2. Trimming cost V 9 bases and J 7 bases; bases outside gene matches: 2. The CDR3 has 12 amino acids. The germline V gene has CDR1 MNHNY and CDR2 SVGAGI (reference sequence). CDR3 loop: CASGLAGNEQFF. For the CDR3, the DNA is TGTGCCAGTGGACTAGCGGGTAATGAGCAGTTCTTC.

The chain has TRBV7-9 and TRBJ2-1; no clear D gene. The CDR3 runs 13 residues. Germline V gene sequence: CDR1 SEHNR, CDR2 FQNEAQ (reference sequence). Deletions cut 7 bases from V and 7 bases from J, with 14 bases between. The CDR3 coding sequence is TGTGCCAGCACCGCGAATGGTCGGAATGAGCAGTTCTTC. This encodes CASTANGRNEQFF.

Only a few counts were recorded for this clone. This chain links TRBV19 with TRBJ2-2, with 10 bases that match TRBD1. Germline assignment: CDR1 LNHDA and CDR2 SQIVND (reference sequence). The junction had 4 bases not matched to a gene; V was cut back by 3 bases and J by 3 bases. The CDR3 is made up of 16 amino acids. CDR3 sequence reads: CASSIGTGAHTGELFF. The CDR3 coding sequence is TGTGCCAGTAGTATTGGGACAGGGGCACACACCGGGGAGCTGTTTTTT.

The chain recombines TRBV6-1 with TRBJ1-1; a possible D gene is TRBD1 (5 bases). The ends were cut back, 4 bases at V and 1 base at J, with 16 bases in the middle. The length of the CDR3 is 16 residues. The germline gives CDR1 MNHNS, CDR2 SASEGT. This CDR3 is CASSGGWAGPNTEAFF. In DNA form, the CDR3 reads TGTGCCAGCAGTGGGGGATGGGCAGGGCCGAACACTGAAGCTTTCTTT.

The genes are TRBV2 and TRBJ1-4; weak D call: TRBD1 (5 bases). This CDR3 comprises 18 residues. V lost 3 bases, J lost 11 bases, and 28 bases lay in between. CDR1 is SNHLY, CDR2 FYNNEI, per germline. CDR3 nucleotide sequence: TGTGCCAGCAGTGACAGGGCAGGCGATCAACTAATGGCCGGGAAACTGTTTTTT. It codes for CASSDRAGDQLMAGKLFF.

This chain joins TRBV9 and TRBJ2-6; D remains unclear. V lost 0 bases and J 2 bases, leaving 6 bases between the germline ends. The CDR3 totals 15 residues. The germline gives CDR1 SGDLS, CDR2 YYNGEE. CDR3 coding DNA: TGTGCCAGCAGCGTAGACCCGGCTGGGGCCAACGTCCTGACTTTC. Translation: CASSVDPAGANVLTF. The whole variable domain, filled in from reference TRBV9 and TRBJ2-6, reads DSGVTQTPKHLITATGQRVTLRCSPRSGDLSVYWYQQSLDQGLQFLIQYYNGEERAKGNILERFSAQQFPDLHSELNLSSLELGDSALYFCASSVDPAGANVLTFGAGSRLTVL.

The chain carries TRBV28 and TRBJ1-3; unclear D gene. The germline V gene has CDR1 MDHEN and CDR2 SYDVKM. This CDR3 contains 16 residues. The V end lost 6 bases, the J end lost 1 base, and 16 bases lay between the germline ends. CDR3 DNA: TGTGCCAGCAGCCCCCCAGGCAGATCTTCTGGAAACACCATATATTTT. Translated: CASSPPGRSSGNTIYF. Looking up the rest from reference TRBV28 and TRBJ1-3 gives the full variable domain: DVKVTQSSRYLVKRTGEKVFLECVQDMDHENMFWYRQDPGLGLRLIYFSYDVKMKEKGDIPEGYSVSREKKERFSLILESASTNQTSMYLCASSPPGRSSGNTIYFGEGSWLTVV.

J is TRBJ2-1 and V is TRBV19; TRBD2 agrees at 9 bases. Germline loops: CDR1 LNHDA, CDR2 SQIVND (reference sequence). The CDR3 length is 15 residues. The V gene end was trimmed by 3 bases and the J gene end by 4 bases; junction bases not matched to a gene: 4. This CDR3 is CASSIVAGEYNEQFF. The CDR3 nucleotides are TGTGCCAGTAGTATCGTAGCGGGAGAGTACAATGAGCAGTTCTTC.